This T cell receptor beta chain was sequenced for a study of response to subunit inactivated influenza vaccine. Trimming at V came to 1 base and at J to 3 bases, leaving 0 bases not matched to a gene. The CDR3 length is 14 residues. Germline values: CDR1 SGHRS, CDR2 YFSETQ. The study's findings and limits: New T cells are recruited in small numbers by each seasonal influenza vaccination, according to the authors' suggestion.

There are a few counts of this clonotype. Its antigen is not identified. TCRdb called the RT-PCR reads again in MiXCR, with one record for every CDR3 protein. This repertoire shows 450,000 to 550,000 distinct CDR3 sequences, 25% found once; its top ten account for approximately 2%. This material consisted of CD4+ T cells sorted from PBMCs, taken roughly 5 days after vaccination. The receptor was derived from a man aged 50 to 60 who received an inactivated influenza vaccine. V is TRBV5-1 and J is TRBJ2-5, with 10 bases matching TRBD2. The CDR3 DNA is TGCGCCAGCAGCTTGACTAGCGGGAAAGAGACCCAGTACTTC. Translated: CASSLTSGKETQYF.